The T cell receptor (beta chain) under discussion was sequenced for a study of beta chain features in type 1 diabetes. Notes on this clone: Antigen: not known.

Sorted populations all had greater than 95% purity. Isolated RNA was reverse transcribed in full, so expressed TCRB transcripts were sequenced. Sequencing used immunoSEQ multiplex PCR; TCRdb keeps in-frame clones, though not all of them. The sample holds 600,000 to 650,000 clones; 15% to 19% are singletons and the top ten take approximately 0.099%. Broader study findings: The study found moderately but significantly shorter TCRB CDR3s in all four CD4+ subsets of Type 1 diabetes patients.

This CDR3 has 16 residues. V lost 5 bases and J lost 4; bases outside the gene matches: 9. Germline CDR1 reads SNHLY; CDR2 reads FYNNEI. The gene calls are TRBV2 and TRBJ2-1; 9 nucleotides agree with TRBD2. Sequences were obtained from naive CD4+ T cells from blood. This TCR derives from a man younger than 35 in good health. The CDR3 DNA reads TGTGCCAGCAGTACCGGGACTAGCAGGGGGTACAATGAGCAGTTCTTC. This translates into CASSTGTSRGYNEQFF.